Included here is one TCR beta chain sequence, with context. The data belong to a study of blood T cell repertoires in COVID-19. Study at large: PBMCs, B-cell-depleted T cells, or T cells provided the cDNA or gDNA that made up the material.

Produced via immunoSEQ multiplex PCR; TCRdb's table is partial and in-frame only. The repertoire consists of around 300,000 clones, with roughly 90% occurring once and the leading ten covering around 4%. J was trimmed by 7 bases and V by 5 bases; bases with no gene match: 6. The CDR3 has 13 residues. Germline lookup yields CDR1 SGHTA and CDR2 FQGNSA. Sequenced input: peripheral blood. V gene TRBV7-2 combines with J gene TRBJ2-7, with 9 bases fitting TRBD2. The sequence was collected from a woman between 45 and 65 years old with active or convalescent COVID-19. CDR3 protein: CASSAGLAEEQYF. Here the CDR3 DNA reads TGTGCCAGCAGCGCGGGACTAGCAGAGGAGCAGTACTTC.